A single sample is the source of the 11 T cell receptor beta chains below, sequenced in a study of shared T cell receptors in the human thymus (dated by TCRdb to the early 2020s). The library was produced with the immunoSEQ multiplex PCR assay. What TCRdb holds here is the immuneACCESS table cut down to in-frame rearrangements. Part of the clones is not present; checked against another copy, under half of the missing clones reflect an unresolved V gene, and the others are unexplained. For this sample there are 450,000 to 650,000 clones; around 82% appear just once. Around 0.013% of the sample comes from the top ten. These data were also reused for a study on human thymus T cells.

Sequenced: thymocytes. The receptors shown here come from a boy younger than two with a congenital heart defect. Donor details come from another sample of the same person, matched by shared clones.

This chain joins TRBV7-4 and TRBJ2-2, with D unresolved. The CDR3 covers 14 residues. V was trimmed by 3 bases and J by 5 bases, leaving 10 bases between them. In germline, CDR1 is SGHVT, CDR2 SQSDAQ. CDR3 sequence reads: CASSLVIRTGELFF. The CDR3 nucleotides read TGTGCCAGCAGCTTGGTCATCAGAACCGGGGAGCTGTTTTTT. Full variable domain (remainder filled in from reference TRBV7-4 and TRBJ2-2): GAGVSQSPRYKVAKRGRDVALRCDSISGHVTLYWYRQTLGQGSEVLTYSQSDAQRDKSGRPSGRFSAERPERSVSTLKIQRTEQGDSAVYLCASSLVIRTGELFFGEGSRLTVL.

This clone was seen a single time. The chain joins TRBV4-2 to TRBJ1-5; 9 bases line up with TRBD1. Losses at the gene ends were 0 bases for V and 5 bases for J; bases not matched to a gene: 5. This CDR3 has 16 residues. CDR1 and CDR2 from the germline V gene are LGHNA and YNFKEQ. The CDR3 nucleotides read TGTGCCAGCAGCCAAGATGCAGGGACAGGGTATCAGCCCCAGCATTTT. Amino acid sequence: CASSQDAGTGYQPQHF.

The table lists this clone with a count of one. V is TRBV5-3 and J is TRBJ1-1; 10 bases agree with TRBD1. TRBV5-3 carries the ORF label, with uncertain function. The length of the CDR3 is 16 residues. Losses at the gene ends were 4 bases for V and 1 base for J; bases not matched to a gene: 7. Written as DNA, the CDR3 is TGTGCCAGAAGCCGCGACAGGGGGCGATGGAACACTGAAGCTTTCTTT. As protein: CARSRDRGRWNTEAFF.

CDR3: CASSPTPYSGRGTDTQYF. In nucleotides, the CDR3 is TGTGCCAGCAGCCCCACCCCGTATAGCGGGAGGGGGACAGATACGCAGTATTTT. The V and J genes are TRBV4-2 and TRBJ2-3; 11 bases are shared with TRBD2. Germline V gene lookup returns CDR1 LGHNA and CDR2 YNFKEQ. Germline trimming cut 4 bases from V and 3 bases from J; bases unmatched to any gene: 12. The CDR3 sequence is 18 residues long.

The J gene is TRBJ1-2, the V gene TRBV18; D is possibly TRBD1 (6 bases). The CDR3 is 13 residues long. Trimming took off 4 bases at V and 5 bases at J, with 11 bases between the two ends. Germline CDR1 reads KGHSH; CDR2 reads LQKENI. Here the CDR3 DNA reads TGTGCCAGCTCACAACAGGGATTTTATGGCTACACCTTC. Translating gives CASSQQGFYGYTF.

The CDR3 region has the DNA TGCAGTGCTAGGGACAACGACGAGCAGTACTTC. Translating it yields CSARDNDEQYF. This rearrangement joins TRBV20-1 to TRBJ2-7; D is possibly TRBD1 (5 bases). Trimming shortened V by 3 bases and J by 5 bases, and 8 bases separated the two germline ends. Germline CDR1 reads DFQATT; CDR2 reads SNEGSKA (reference sequence). The CDR3 has 11 residues.

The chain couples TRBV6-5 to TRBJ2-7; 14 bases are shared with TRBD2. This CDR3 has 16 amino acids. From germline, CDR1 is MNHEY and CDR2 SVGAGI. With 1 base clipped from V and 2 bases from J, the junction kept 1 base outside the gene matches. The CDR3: CASSYWGLAGAYEQYF. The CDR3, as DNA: TGTGCCAGCAGTTACTGGGGACTAGCGGGAGCCTACGAGCAGTACTTC.

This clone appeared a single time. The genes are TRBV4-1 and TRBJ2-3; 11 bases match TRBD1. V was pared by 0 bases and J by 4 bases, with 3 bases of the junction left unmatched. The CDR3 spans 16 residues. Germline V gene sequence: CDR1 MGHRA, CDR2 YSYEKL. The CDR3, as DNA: TGCGCCAGCAGCCAAGATCGGGACAGGGGGGCAGATACGCAGTATTTT. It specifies CASSQDRDRGADTQYF.

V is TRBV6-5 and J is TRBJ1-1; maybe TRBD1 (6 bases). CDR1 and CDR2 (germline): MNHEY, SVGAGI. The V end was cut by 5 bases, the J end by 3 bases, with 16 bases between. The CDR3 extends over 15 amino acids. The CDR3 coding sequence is TGTGCCAGCAGTCCCCCGGGGGGCGGGCACACTGAAGCTTTCTTT. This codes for CASSPPGGGHTEAFF.

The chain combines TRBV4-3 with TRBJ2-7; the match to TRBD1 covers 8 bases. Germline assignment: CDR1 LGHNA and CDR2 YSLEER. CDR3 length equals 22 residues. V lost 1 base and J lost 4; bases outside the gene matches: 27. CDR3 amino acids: CASSQGVKGGGQGATLLYEQYF. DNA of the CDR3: TGCGCCAGCAGCCAAGGGGTTAAGGGCGGTGGGCAGGGGGCAACCTTACTGTACGAGCAGTACTTC.

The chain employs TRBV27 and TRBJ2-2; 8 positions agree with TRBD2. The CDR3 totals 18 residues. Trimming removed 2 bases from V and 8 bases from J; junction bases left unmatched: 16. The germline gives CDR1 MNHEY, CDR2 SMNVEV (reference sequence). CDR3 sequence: CASSLPGQGLPSGGELFF. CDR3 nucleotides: TGTGCCAGCAGTTTACCGGGCCAGGGCCTACCTAGCGGGGGGGAGCTGTTTTTT.